This T cell receptor (beta chain) comes out of a study of Ad26.COV2.S vaccination and SARS-CoV-2 variants. Study-wide results and caveats: Vaccine recipients showed a spike-specific TCR breadth that was higher than in placebo recipients.

Data came from immunoSEQ multiplex PCR; TCRdb stores just in-frame clones and leaves some out. The table includes 45,000 or so clones, 65% to 90% detected once. Losses at the gene ends were 2 bases for V and 1 base for J; bases not matched to a gene: 1. The CDR3 length is 15 residues. Looked up from germline, CDR1 is SGHVS and CDR2 is FQNEAQ. For this clone: Antigen: not known.

The specimen comprised peripheral blood, sampled after recovery from COVID-19. The TCR originated in a human donor who had recovered from COVID-19. This rearrangement joins TRBV7-8 to TRBJ1-1; 10 bases fit TRBD1. The CDR3 loop reads CASSLRDRGNTEAFF. The CDR3 DNA reads TGTGCCAGCAGCTTACGGGACAGGGGGAACACTGAAGCTTTCTTT. Full variable domain (rest looked up from reference TRBV7-8 and TRBJ1-1): GAGVSQSPRYKVAKRGQDVALRCDPISGHVSLFWYQQALGQGPEFLTYFQNEAQLDKSGLPSDRFFAERPEGSVSTLKIQRTQQEDSAVYLCASSLRDRGNTEAFFGQGTRLTVV.